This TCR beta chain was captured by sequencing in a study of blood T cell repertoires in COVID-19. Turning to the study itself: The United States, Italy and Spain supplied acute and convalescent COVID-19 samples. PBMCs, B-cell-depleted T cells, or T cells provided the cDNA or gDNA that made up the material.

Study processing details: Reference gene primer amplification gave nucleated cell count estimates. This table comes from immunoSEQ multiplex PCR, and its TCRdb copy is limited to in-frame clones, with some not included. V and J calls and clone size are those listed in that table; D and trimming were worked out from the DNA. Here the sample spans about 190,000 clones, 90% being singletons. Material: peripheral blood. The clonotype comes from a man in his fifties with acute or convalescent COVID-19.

CDR3 protein: CASSPYGQGDTEAFF. The CDR3 DNA sequence: TGTGCCAGCAGCCCCTACGGACAGGGTGACACTGAAGCTTTCTTT. The chain links TRBV9 to TRBJ1-1, with 8 nucleotides matching TRBD1. V lost 4 bases and J lost 3; bases outside the gene matches: 8. Germline V gene sequence: CDR1 SGDLS, CDR2 YYNGEE. CDR3 size: 15 residues. The complete variable domain, with remaining parts taken from reference TRBV9 and TRBJ1-1, reads DSGVTQTPKHLITATGQRVTLRCSPRSGDLSVYWYQQSLDQGLQFLIQYYNGEERAKGNILERFSAQQFPDLHSELNLSSLELGDSALYFCASSPYGQGDTEAFFGQGTRLTVV.